The 3 T cell receptor beta chains reported below all come from one sample, sequenced in a study of regulatory T cells in long-lasting Graves disease. Combining iRepertoire HTBI primers with Arm-PCR of CDR3 regions, the authors built TCR beta libraries. MiXCR, applied by TCRdb to the multiplex PCR reads, yields one record per CDR3 protein. The sample holds hundreds of thousands of distinct CDR3 sequences, roughly 15% seen once. The time point is: newly diagnosed GD, antithyroid drugs for less than 3 months. From PBMCs, RNA was extracted and then used to make the TCR library. This sample was also put to use in a study of T cells in Graves' hyperthyroidism and ophthalmopathy.

The source was peripheral blood mononuclear cells (PBMCs), collected at new diagnosis, from a patient treated with antithyroid drugs. These receptor sequences come from a woman aged 25 to 39 with Graves disease.

This clonotype was found many times. This chain links TRBV28 with TRBJ2-7; D is ambiguous. Trimming pared 5 bases from V and 2 bases from J, leaving 13 bases between. Germline V CDR1 and CDR2: MDHEN, SYDVKM. This CDR3 has 14 residues. The CDR3 DNA reads TGTGCCAGCAGTCCTTGGACGGCGACCTACGAGCAGTACTTC. It translates to CASSPWTATYEQYF. Variable domain in full (rest from reference TRBV28 and TRBJ2-7): DVKVTQSSRYLVKRTGEKVFLECVQDMDHENMFWYRQDPGLGLRLIYFSYDVKMKEKGDIPEGYSVSREKKERFSLILESASTNQTSMYLCASSPWTATYEQYFGPGTRLTVT.

V is TRBV3-1 and J is TRBJ2-3; TRBD2 matches at 9 bases. The V gene's germline CDR1 is LGHDT and CDR2 YNNKEL (reference sequence). V dropped 4 bases and J dropped 3; count of bases not matched to a gene: 11. CDR3 length equals 17 residues. CDR3 loop: CASSRTNLAGVTDTQYF. The CDR3 DNA is TGTGCCAGCAGCCGAACCAACTTAGCGGGAGTGACAGATACGCAGTATTTT.

This clonotype was seen many times. V is TRBV12-3 or TRBV12-4 and J is TRBJ2-2, with D perhaps matching TRBD1 (6 bases). The CDR3 spans 15 residues. V gave up 5 bases and J gave up 4 bases, with 14 bases separating them. CDR3 loop: CASSLRGLFTGELFF. Here the CDR3 DNA reads TGTGCCAGCAGTCTCAGGGGTCTTTTCACCGGGGAGCTGTTTTTT.